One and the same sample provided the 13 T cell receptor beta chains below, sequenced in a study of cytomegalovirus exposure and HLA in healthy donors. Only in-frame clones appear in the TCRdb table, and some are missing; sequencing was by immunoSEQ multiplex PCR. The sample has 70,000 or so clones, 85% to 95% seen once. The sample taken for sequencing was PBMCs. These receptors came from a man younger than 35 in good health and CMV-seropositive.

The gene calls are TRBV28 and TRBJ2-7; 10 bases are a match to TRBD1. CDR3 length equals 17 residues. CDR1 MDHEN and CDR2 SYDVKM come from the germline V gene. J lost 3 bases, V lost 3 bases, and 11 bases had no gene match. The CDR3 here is CASSFSPRTGGIYEQYF. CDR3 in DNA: TGTGCCAGCAGTTTTTCACCCCGGACAGGGGGAATCTACGAGCAGTACTTC.

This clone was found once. CDR3 nucleotides: TGTGCCAGCAGCTTTTCGGCTAGCGGGAGGAGTGAGCAGTTCTTC. The encoded protein is CASSFSASGRSEQFF. This chain joins TRBV7-2 and TRBJ2-1; 11 positions match TRBD2. Trimming cost V 3 bases and J 9 bases; bases outside gene matches: 7. Per germline, CDR1 SGHTA and CDR2 FQGNSA. This CDR3 is 15 amino acids long.

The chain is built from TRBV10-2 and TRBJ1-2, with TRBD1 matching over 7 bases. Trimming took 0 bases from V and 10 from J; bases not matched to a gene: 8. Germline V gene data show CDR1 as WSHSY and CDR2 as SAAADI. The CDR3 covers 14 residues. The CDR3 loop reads CASSESIRGFVYTF. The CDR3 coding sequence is TGCGCCAGCAGTGAGTCAATCAGGGGGTTTGTCTACACCTTC.

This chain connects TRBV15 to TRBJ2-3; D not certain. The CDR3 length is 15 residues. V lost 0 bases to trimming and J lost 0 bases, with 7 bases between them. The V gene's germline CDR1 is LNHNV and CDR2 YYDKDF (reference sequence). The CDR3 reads CATSREADSTDTQYF. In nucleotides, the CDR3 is TGTGCCACCAGCAGAGAGGCAGATAGCACAGATACGCAGTATTTT.

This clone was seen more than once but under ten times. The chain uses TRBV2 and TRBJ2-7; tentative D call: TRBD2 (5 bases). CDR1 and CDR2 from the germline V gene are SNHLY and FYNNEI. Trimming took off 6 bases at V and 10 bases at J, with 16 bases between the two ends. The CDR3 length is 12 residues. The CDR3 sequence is CASSAEVGPQYF. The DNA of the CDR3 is TGTGCCAGCAGCGCGGAGGTAGGACCACAGTACTTC.

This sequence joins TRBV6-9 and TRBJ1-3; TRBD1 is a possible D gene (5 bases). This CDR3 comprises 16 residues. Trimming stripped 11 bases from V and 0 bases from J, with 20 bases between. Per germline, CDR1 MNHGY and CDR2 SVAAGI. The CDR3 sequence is CAWRGRASSSGNTIYF. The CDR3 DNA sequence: TGTGCCTGGAGGGGCCGGGCGTCCAGCTCTGGAAACACCATATATTTT.

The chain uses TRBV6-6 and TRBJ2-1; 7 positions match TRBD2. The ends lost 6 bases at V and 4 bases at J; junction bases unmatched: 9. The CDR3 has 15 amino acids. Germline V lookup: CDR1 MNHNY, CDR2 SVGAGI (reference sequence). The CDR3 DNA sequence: TGTGCCAGCAGGCCAGGGAGGGGCCCGTACAATGAGCAGTTCTTC. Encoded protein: CASRPGRGPYNEQFF.

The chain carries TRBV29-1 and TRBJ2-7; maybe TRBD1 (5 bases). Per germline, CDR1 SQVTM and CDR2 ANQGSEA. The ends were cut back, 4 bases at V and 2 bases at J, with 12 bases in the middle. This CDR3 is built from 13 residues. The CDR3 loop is CSVVSAGTYEQYF. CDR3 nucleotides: TGCAGCGTTGTTTCGGCAGGGACCTACGAGCAGTACTTC.

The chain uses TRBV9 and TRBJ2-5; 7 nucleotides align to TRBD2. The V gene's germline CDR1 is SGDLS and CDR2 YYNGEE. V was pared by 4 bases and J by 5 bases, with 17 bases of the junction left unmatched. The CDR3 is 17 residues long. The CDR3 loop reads CASSPQGGSFPKETQYF. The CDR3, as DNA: TGTGCCAGCAGCCCCCAGGGCGGGAGCTTTCCAAAGGAGACCCAGTACTTC.

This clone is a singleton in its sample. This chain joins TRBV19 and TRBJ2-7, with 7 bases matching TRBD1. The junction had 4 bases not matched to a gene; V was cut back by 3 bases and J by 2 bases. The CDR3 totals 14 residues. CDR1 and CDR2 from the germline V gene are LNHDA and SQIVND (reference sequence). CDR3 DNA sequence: TGTGCCAGTAGTATGGATAGGGGGCCCTACGAGCAGTACTTC. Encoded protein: CASSMDRGPYEQYF.

CDR3 in DNA: TGTGCCAGCAGTTTATCACTATTCAGTGAAAAACTGTTTTTT. As protein: CASSLSLFSEKLFF. J is TRBJ1-4 and V is TRBV28; no clear D gene. Trimming shortened V by 1 base and J by 7 bases, and 10 bases separated the two germline ends. Germline V gene lookup returns CDR1 MDHEN and CDR2 SYDVKM. CDR3 length equals 14 residues. The full variable domain, completed using reference TRBV28 and TRBJ1-4, is DVKVTQSSRYLVKRTGEKVFLECVQDMDHENMFWYRQDPGLGLRLIYFSYDVKMKEKGDIPEGYSVSREKKERFSLILESASTNQTSMYLCASSLSLFSEKLFFGSGTQLSVL.

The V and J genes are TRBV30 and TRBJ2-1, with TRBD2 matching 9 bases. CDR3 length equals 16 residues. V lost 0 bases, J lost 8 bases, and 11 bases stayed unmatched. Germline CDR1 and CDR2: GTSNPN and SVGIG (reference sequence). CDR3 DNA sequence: TGTGCCTGGAGTGTACGTCTTGCGGGAGGGCTCGATGAGCAGTTCTTC. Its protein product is CAWSVRLAGGLDEQFF.

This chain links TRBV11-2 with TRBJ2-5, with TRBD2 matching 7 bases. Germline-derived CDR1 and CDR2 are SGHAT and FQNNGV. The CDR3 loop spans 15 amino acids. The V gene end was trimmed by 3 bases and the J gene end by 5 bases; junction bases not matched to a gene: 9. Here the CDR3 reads CASSLMAGARETQYF. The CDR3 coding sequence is TGTGCCAGCAGCTTGATGGCGGGAGCCAGGGAGACCCAGTACTTC.